The clone carrying this T cell receptor beta chain was detected ten times or more. What it recognizes is unknown. Investigators excluded patients with uncontrolled infection, other autoimmune disease, pregnancy or lactation. Diagnostic decisions used clinical symptoms, serum thyroxine and TRAb, thyroid ultrasound and orbital computed tomography. PBMCs stemmed from less than 13 ml fresh peripheral blood. This specimen belongs to a study of T cells in Graves' hyperthyroidism and ophthalmopathy. J lost 7 bases, V lost 2 bases, and 4 bases had no gene match. The CDR3 is 16 amino acids. Germline V gene sequence: CDR1 LNHNV, CDR2 YYDKDF (reference sequence). Study-wide results and caveats: Most thyroid clonotypes expanded above 0.001 were also detected in blood.

Researchers amplified the TCR beta CDR3 regions from RNA transcripts. With the HTBI primer set, the TCR CDR3 went through a first round of RT-PCR. Each CDR3 protein gets one entry after TCRdb re-called the multiplex PCR reads with MiXCR. The repertoire consists of about 640,000 distinct CDR3 sequences, with about a fifth occurring once and the leading ten covering under 35%. What was sequenced was blood. This TCR derives from a man aged 25-45 years with Graves' ophthalmopathy. The rearrangement uses TRBV15 and TRBJ2-1, with TRBD2 matching 14 bases. CDR3 region: CATSRYGTSGSNEQFF. The DNA of the CDR3 is TGTGCCACCAGCAGATACGGGACTAGCGGGAGTAATGAGCAGTTCTTC.